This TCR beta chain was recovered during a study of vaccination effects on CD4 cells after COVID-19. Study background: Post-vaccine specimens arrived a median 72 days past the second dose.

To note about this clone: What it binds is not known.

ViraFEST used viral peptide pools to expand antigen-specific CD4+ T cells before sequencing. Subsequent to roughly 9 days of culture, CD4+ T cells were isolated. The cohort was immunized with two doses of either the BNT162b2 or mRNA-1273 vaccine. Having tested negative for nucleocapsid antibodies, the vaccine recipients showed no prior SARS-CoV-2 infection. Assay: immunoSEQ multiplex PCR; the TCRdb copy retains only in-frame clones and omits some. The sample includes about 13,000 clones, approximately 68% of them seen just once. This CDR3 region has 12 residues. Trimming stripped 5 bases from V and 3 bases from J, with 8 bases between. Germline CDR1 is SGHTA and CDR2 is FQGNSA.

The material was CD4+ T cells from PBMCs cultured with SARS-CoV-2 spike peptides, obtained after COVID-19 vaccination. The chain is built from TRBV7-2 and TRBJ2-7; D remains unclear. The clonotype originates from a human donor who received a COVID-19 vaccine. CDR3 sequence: CASSPLGYEQYF. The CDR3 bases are TGTGCCAGCAGCCCGCTTGGCTACGAGCAGTACTTC.